This T cell receptor beta chain was profiled in a study of blood T cell repertoires in COVID-19. The CDR3 consists of 15 residues. The junction had 1 base not matched to a gene; V was cut back by 0 bases and J by 2 bases. Germline lookup yields CDR1 LGHDT and CDR2 YNNKEL (reference sequence). The protocol was immunoSEQ multiplex PCR, while the TCRdb copy is restricted to in-frame clones and leaves out a portion. Here the sample spans around 200,000 clones, approximately 80% being singletons. Sequenced material: peripheral blood. The sequence derives from a woman in her 70s with COVID-19, enrolled during active disease. The genes are TRBV3-1 (or the pseudogene TRBV3-2) and TRBJ1-3; 7 bases fit TRBD1. The DNA of the CDR3 is TGTGCCAGCAGCCAAGAGACAGGGCCTGGAAACACCATATATTTT. Its translation is CASSQETGPGNTIYF.